What follows are 15 T cell receptor beta chains derived from one specimen sequenced in a study of shared clonotypes between healthy human individuals. TCRdb keeps only in-frame clones here, not all; method: immunoSEQ multiplex PCR. The data contain roughly 2 million clones, about 95% of them singletons. Sequenced material: naive CD4+ T cells sorted from blood. Indicated subset: CD45RA+ positively selected. The receptors derive from a man between 18 and 29 years old in good health.

This chain joins TRBV29-1 and TRBJ1-2; D is uncertain. Looked up from germline, CDR1 is SQVTM and CDR2 is ANQGSEA. The V and J ends lost 2 bases and 0 bases respectively, with 10 bases between them. This CDR3 region has 14 residues. The CDR3 loop is CSVETAGSNYGYTF. The CDR3 coding sequence is TGCAGCGTTGAAACCGCGGGATCTAACTATGGCTACACCTTC.

The chain employs TRBV29-1 and TRBJ2-7; TRBD1 agrees at 9 bases. From germline, CDR1 is SQVTM and CDR2 ANQGSEA. The CDR3 is made up of 15 amino acids. With V trimmed by 2 bases and J by 2 bases, 7 bases remained unmatched. Here the CDR3 DNA reads TGCAGCGTTGAATCACTGGGACAGGGCACCTACGAGCAGTACTTC. Translated: CSVESLGQGTYEQYF.

This chain connects TRBV30 to TRBJ1-1; D gene ambiguous. CDR3 length equals 13 residues. Germline CDR1 is GTSNPN and CDR2 is SVGIG (reference sequence). The ends were cut back, 0 bases at V and 6 bases at J, with 11 bases in the middle. The CDR3 coding sequence is TGTGCCTGGAGTGTACCCGGGGTCGCTGAAGCTTTCTTT. Residues: CAWSVPGVAEAFF.

The table lists this clone with a count of one. The chain recombines TRBV2 with TRBJ2-5, with 8 bases fitting TRBD2. The CDR3 contains 15 residues. J was trimmed by 4 bases and V by 4 bases; bases with no gene match: 8. Germline V gene sequence: CDR1 SNHLY, CDR2 FYNNEI. CDR3 nucleotides: TGTGCCAGCAGTGGTCAAGCGGGAGAAGGAGAGACCCAGTACTTC. Translating it yields CASSGQAGEGETQYF. The full variable domain, with the rest looked up from reference TRBV2 and TRBJ2-5, is EPEVTQTPSHQVTQMGQEVILRCVPISNHLYFYWYRQILGQKVEFLVSFYNNEISEKSEIFDDQFSVERPDGSNFTLKIRSTKLEDSAMYFCASSGQAGEGETQYFGPGTRLLVL.

The chain is built from TRBV2 and TRBJ2-6; the D gene is possibly TRBD1 (6 bases). Germline V CDR1 and CDR2: SNHLY, FYNNEI. The CDR3 is 14 amino acids. Trimming pared 6 bases from V and 2 bases from J, leaving 8 bases between. In nucleotides, the CDR3 is TGTGCCAGCAGGACAGGTCCTGGGGCCAACGTCCTGACTTTC. Amino acids: CASRTGPGANVLTF.

J is TRBJ1-3 and V is TRBV30; the D is unclear. CDR3 length: 13 amino acids. CDR1 is GTSNPN, CDR2 SVGIG, per germline (reference sequence). Trimming took off 6 bases at V and 1 base at J, with 10 bases between the two ends. The CDR3 region is CACPWGSGNTIYF. As DNA, the CDR3 is TGTGCCTGCCCGTGGGGATCTGGAAACACCATATATTTT.

This clone was seen just once. The V and J genes are TRBV6-6 and TRBJ1-1; D perhaps matches TRBD1 (6 bases). The V gene's germline CDR1 is MNHNY and CDR2 SVGAGI (reference sequence). This CDR3 comprises 13 residues. The ends were cut back, 6 bases at V and 4 bases at J, with 12 bases in the middle. CDR3: CASSRQDSTEAFF. In DNA form, the CDR3 reads TGTGCCAGCAGCCGACAGGACTCCACTGAAGCTTTCTTT.

This chain connects TRBV28 to TRBJ2-7; D unresolved. V was cut by 9 bases and J by 2 bases, with 14 bases left in between. Germline-derived CDR1 and CDR2 are MDHEN and SYDVKM. The length of the CDR3 is 13 residues. The CDR3, as DNA: TGTGCCAGTCTCAAGGCAGGAACCTACGAGCAGTACTTC. Translating it yields CASLKAGTYEQYF.

The chain carries TRBV5-5 and TRBJ2-6; the match to TRBD1 covers 8 bases. The junction had 4 bases not matched to a gene; V was cut back by 2 bases and J by 0 bases. Germline V gives CDR1 SGHKS, CDR2 YYEKEE (reference sequence). This CDR3 contains 17 residues. The CDR3 sequence is CASSFAGGNSGANVLTF. In DNA, the CDR3 is TGTGCCAGCAGCTTCGCAGGGGGCAACTCTGGGGCCAACGTCCTGACTTTC.

The chain joins TRBV27 to TRBJ1-2, with TRBD1 matching over 7 bases. The CDR3 is 14 residues long. The V gene's germline CDR1 is MNHEY and CDR2 SMNVEV (reference sequence). J was trimmed by 3 bases and V by 4 bases; bases with no gene match: 5. The DNA for the CDR3 is TGTGCCAGCAGTTCCGGACAGGCCCACTATGGCTACACCTTC. Translating gives CASSSGQAHYGYTF.

Concerning this clone itself: Other DNA sequences in this specimen translate into the identical CDR3. The V and J genes are TRBV20-1 and TRBJ1-1; perhaps TRBD1 as D (6 bases). Germline CDR1 and CDR2: DFQATT and SNEGSKA (reference sequence). This CDR3 contains 11 residues. V was trimmed by 6 bases and J by 7 bases, leaving 12 bases between them. The CDR3, as DNA: TGCAGTGCCATAGGGGGGTTTGAAGCTTTCTTT. This codes for CSAIGGFEAFF.

The V call is TRBV9, the J call TRBJ2-3, with 7 bases that match TRBD2. Germline CDR1 is SGDLS and CDR2 is YYNGEE. The CDR3 consists of 16 residues. With 4 bases clipped from V and 0 bases from J, the junction kept 8 bases outside the gene matches. The CDR3 reads CASSSALAISTDTQYF. CDR3 bases: TGTGCCAGCAGCTCCGCACTAGCGATTAGCACAGATACGCAGTATTTT.

With regard to this clone: The same CDR3 also results from other DNA sequences found in this sample. This sequence joins TRBV25-1 and TRBJ2-7; D unclear. The ends were cut back, 4 bases at V and 3 bases at J, with 4 bases in the middle. This CDR3 is 11 amino acids long. Germline assignment: CDR1 MGHDK and CDR2 SYGVNS. CDR3: CASSGGYEQYF. In DNA form, the CDR3 reads TGTGCCAGCAGTGGTGGCTACGAGCAGTACTTC.

The chain couples TRBV30 to TRBJ2-4; 10 nucleotides align to TRBD1. V shed 3 bases and J 9 bases; nucleotides not matched to a gene: 5. The length of the CDR3 is 13 residues. Germline CDR1 is GTSNPN and CDR2 is SVGIG (reference sequence). CDR3 residues: CAWSDRTGGIQYF. In DNA, the CDR3 is TGTGCCTGGAGCGATCGGACAGGGGGCATTCAGTACTTC.

The chain recombines TRBV10-2 with TRBJ1-2; 7 bases align to TRBD1. J was trimmed by 6 bases and V by 3 bases; bases with no gene match: 4. Germline loops: CDR1 WSHSY, CDR2 SAAADI. The length of the CDR3 is 13 residues. The chain's CDR3 is CASSETGEDGYTF. DNA of the CDR3: TGCGCCAGCAGTGAAACAGGGGAGGATGGCTACACCTTC.